The 30 T cell receptor beta chains listed next were all sequenced from one sample in a study of T-cell memory formation after mild COVID-19. TCRdb re-called the 5' RACE reads with MiXCR, one entry per CDR3 protein. The sample shows hundreds of thousands of distinct CDR3 sequences, approximately 15% of them seen only once. Sequenced sample: PBMCs or a T cell subset sorted from them (not recorded which). All receptors come from an adult woman who had mild COVID-19 (a few samples of this study predate the infection). Cell type and time point are not known.

A few counts support this clonotype. The V gene is TRBV9, the J gene TRBJ2-7; D possibly corresponds to TRBD1 (5 bases). Germline V gives CDR1 SGDLS, CDR2 YYNGEE. The CDR3 is 13 residues long. Between the trimmed V and J ends, which lost 0 bases and 7 bases, there was a span of 11 bases. The CDR3 sequence is CASSVDAGSEQYF. In DNA form, the CDR3 reads TGTGCCAGCAGCGTAGACGCAGGGTCAGAGCAGTACTTC.

This clonotype was counted between two and nine times. J is TRBJ1-1 and V is TRBV14; possible D gene TRBD1, 5 bases. CDR1 and CDR2 from the germline V gene are SGHDN and FVKESK. V shed 1 base and J shed 10 bases, with 13 bases lying between them. There are 13 residues in the CDR3. CDR3 residues: CASSQGAGTSAFF. Written as DNA, the CDR3 is TGTGCCAGCAGCCAAGGGGCCGGGACCTCAGCTTTCTTT.

The chain carries TRBV6-6 and TRBJ2-5; 8 positions match TRBD2. V shed 1 base and J 0 bases; nucleotides not matched to a gene: 7. This CDR3 is built from 17 residues. Germline V lookup: CDR1 MNHNY, CDR2 SVGAGI (reference sequence). CDR3 in DNA: TGTGCCAGCAGTTACTTGGCGCCTAGCGGGTACCAAGAGACCCAGTACTTC. Its translation: CASSYLAPSGYQETQYF.

This clonotype was picked up a small number of times. This chain connects TRBV5-1 to TRBJ2-3; D uncertain. The germline V gene encodes CDR1 SGHRS and CDR2 YFSETQ. CDR3 length: 15 amino acids. V was clipped by 0 bases and J by 2 bases, with 10 bases between them. For the CDR3, the DNA is TGCGCCAGCAGCTTGGCCGTCAGAGCCACAGATACGCAGTATTTT. Protein product: CASSLAVRATDTQYF. Supplemented by reference TRBV5-1 and TRBJ2-3, the full variable domain reads KAGVTQTPRYLIKTRGQQVTLSCSPISGHRSVSWYQQTPGQGLQFLFEYFSETQRNKGNFPGRFSGRQFSNSRSEMNVSTLELGDSALYLCASSLAVRATDTQYFGPGTRLTVL.

This clonotype was counted between two and nine times. This chain uses TRBV24-1 with TRBJ2-1; D possibly uses TRBD1 or TRBD2 (5 bases each). Trimming pared 3 bases from V and 6 bases from J, leaving 8 bases between. The length of the CDR3 is 13 residues. Germline V gives CDR1 KGHDR, CDR2 SFDVKD. The CDR3 protein is CATSDGGVNEQFF. In DNA, the CDR3 is TGTGCCACCAGTGATGGGGGAGTCAATGAGCAGTTCTTC.

CDR3 region: CASSVETGFTEAFF. Here the CDR3 DNA reads TGTGCCAGCAGCGTAGAAACAGGCTTCACTGAAGCTTTCTTT. J is TRBJ1-1 and V is TRBV9; possible D gene TRBD1, 5 bases. This CDR3 spans 14 amino acids. The germline CDR1 and CDR2 sequences are SGDLS and YYNGEE. V gave up 0 bases and J gave up 4 bases, with 10 bases separating them.

This clonotype has only a few counts. The chain uses TRBV5-5 and TRBJ1-2, with D perhaps TRBD1 (5 bases). Germline-derived CDR1 and CDR2 are SGHKS and YYEKEE (reference sequence). Trimming shortened V by 4 bases and J by 7 bases, and 17 bases separated the two germline ends. CDR3 length: 14 amino acids. The CDR3 reads CASSPGADWRGYTF. CDR3 nucleotide sequence: TGTGCCAGCAGCCCCGGGGCGGACTGGCGTGGCTACACCTTC.

This clonotype has ten or more counts. The genes are TRBV11-2 and TRBJ1-4, with D possibly matching TRBD1 (6 bases). The CDR3 length is 14 residues. The V end lost 5 bases, the J end lost 8 bases, and 15 bases lay between the germline ends. The germline V gene has CDR1 SGHAT and CDR2 FQNNGV. The CDR3 here is CASSVREGGEKLFF. CDR3 DNA: TGTGCCAGCAGCGTTCGGGAGGGGGGCGAAAAACTGTTTTTT.

This clonotype has more than one count but fewer than ten. The chain uses TRBV20-1 and TRBJ2-1, with 10 bases fitting TRBD1. The CDR3 is 15 amino acids. Germline loops: CDR1 DFQATT, CDR2 SNEGSKA (reference sequence). Germline trimming cut 5 bases from V and 1 base from J; bases unmatched to any gene: 5. Here the CDR3 reads CSAADRGRSYNEQFF. The CDR3 DNA reads as TGCAGTGCTGCAGACAGGGGGCGTTCCTACAATGAGCAGTTCTTC.

The chain has TRBV3-1 and TRBJ2-5, with 8 positions matching TRBD2. V dropped 6 bases and J dropped 2; count of bases not matched to a gene: 11. Germline CDR1 and CDR2: LGHDT and YNNKEL (reference sequence). This CDR3 comprises 16 residues. In DNA, the CDR3 is TGTGCCAGCAGGAAAGGTGTCGGGGGGGGACAAGAGACCCAGTACTTC. It codes for CASRKGVGGGQETQYF.

This clonotype was detected ten times or more. V gene TRBV6-6 combines with J gene TRBJ2-3, with 7 positions matching TRBD2. V gave up 2 bases and J gave up 3 bases; unmatched junction bases: 5. This CDR3 region has 15 residues. Germline V gene sequence: CDR1 MNHNY, CDR2 SVGAGI (reference sequence). Here the CDR3 reads CASSYPSGTTDTQYF. The CDR3 DNA is TGTGCCAGCAGTTACCCTAGCGGCACTACAGATACGCAGTATTTT.

This chain joins TRBV3-1 and TRBJ2-1; either TRBD1 or TRBD2 may fit D (5 bases each). The V end was cut by 0 bases, the J end by 1 base, with 16 bases between. Per germline, CDR1 LGHDT and CDR2 YNNKEL (reference sequence). This CDR3 is built from 18 residues. CDR3 in amino acids: CASSQDWGRDTSYNEQFF. For the CDR3, the DNA is TGTGCCAGCAGCCAAGATTGGGGACGGGATACGTCCTACAATGAGCAGTTCTTC.

This clonotype was seen only a few times. The chain combines TRBV14 with TRBJ2-1; D gene unclear. Trimming left V 4 bases short and J 2 bases short, with 12 bases between. This CDR3 comprises 15 residues. The germline CDR1 and CDR2 sequences are SGHDN and FVKESK. CDR3 in amino acids: CASSPSLTPYNEQFF. As DNA, the CDR3 is TGTGCCAGCAGCCCGTCACTAACCCCCTACAATGAGCAGTTCTTC.

The gene calls are TRBV10-3 and TRBJ1-1; no reliable D call. Germline V gives CDR1 ENHRY, CDR2 SYGVKD. The CDR3 loop spans 13 amino acids. Deletions cut 6 bases from V and 4 bases from J, with 12 bases between. The CDR3 sequence is CAIRVDYSTEAFF. The CDR3 nucleotides are TGTGCCATCAGGGTGGATTACAGCACTGAAGCTTTCTTT.

This chain joins TRBV20-1 and TRBJ1-1; the D gene is possibly TRBD1 (6 bases). Trimming pared 4 bases from V and 1 base from J, leaving 22 bases between. The CDR3 runs to 17 residues. Germline assignment: CDR1 DFQATT and CDR2 SNEGSKA (reference sequence). CDR3 amino acids: CSAKRNRVGVGNTEAFF. CDR3 bases: TGCAGTGCTAAGAGGAACAGGGTAGGGGTGGGGAACACTGAAGCTTTCTTT.

This clonotype turned up a few times. This chain connects TRBV12-3 or TRBV12-4 to TRBJ2-5; TRBD2 aligns across 10 bases. After removal of 5 bases from V and 2 bases from J, the junction contained 20 bases not matched to a gene. The CDR3 contains 20 residues. The CDR3 nucleotides are TGTGCCAGCAGTCGGGGACAGCTCCTTGGAGCGGGAGGGGGGCAAGAGACCCAGTACTTC. Its protein is CASSRGQLLGAGGGQETQYF.

The chain uses TRBV4-1 and TRBJ1-2, with D uncertain. The CDR3 length is 15 residues. The germline gives CDR1 MGHRA, CDR2 YSYEKL. Trimming shortened V by 0 bases and J by 3 bases, and 11 bases separated the two germline ends. The CDR3 reads CASSQDPGLYYGYTF. DNA for the CDR3: TGCGCCAGCAGCCAAGATCCCGGGCTGTACTATGGCTACACCTTC.

This clonotype was detected only a few times. V is TRBV5-1 and J is TRBJ1-3; TRBD1 might be the D (6 bases). Germline V gene sequence: CDR1 SGHRS, CDR2 YFSETQ. The CDR3 is 17 residues long. V was cut by 0 bases and J by 0 bases, with 13 bases left in between. CDR3 amino acids: CASSLGQVGNSGNTIYF. The CDR3 nucleotides are TGCGCCAGCAGCTTGGGACAGGTTGGCAACTCTGGAAACACCATATATTTT.

In this sample, this clonotype turned up once. V usage is TRBV7-9 and J usage is TRBJ1-1; D is possibly TRBD1 (6 bases). The CDR3 has 14 amino acids. Germline V CDR1 and CDR2: SEHNR, FQNEAQ (reference sequence). With 2 bases removed from V and 10 bases from J, the gap between germline ends came to 17 bases. The CDR3 DNA is TGTGCCAGCAGCTTATCGCCAGGGGCACTGAGAGCTTTCTTT. Translation gives CASSLSPGALRAFF.

The table lists this clonotype with a few counts. This chain connects TRBV20-1 to TRBJ2-3; D is perhaps TRBD2 (7 bases). The V and J ends lost 6 bases and 2 bases respectively, with 15 bases between them. The CDR3 spans 14 residues. CDR1 is DFQATT and CDR2 is SNEGSKA in the germline V gene (reference sequence). CDR3: CSAPPAGATDTQYF. The CDR3 DNA reads TGCAGTGCCCCGCCCGCGGGGGCCACAGATACGCAGTATTTT.

For this clonotype: At one boundary the junction diverges from the germline segment, which might be a read error. This CDR3 reads CASCYGTGDETQYF. In DNA, the CDR3 is TGTGCCAGCTGTTACGGGACCGGGGACGAGACCCAGTACTTC. This rearrangement joins TRBV6-5 to TRBJ2-5; perhaps D is TRBD1 or TRBD2 (5 bases each). The germline V gene encodes CDR1 MNHEY and CDR2 SVGAGI. This CDR3 comprises 14 residues.

Only a few counts were recorded for this clonotype. The V gene is TRBV21-1, the J gene TRBJ2-7; the table's D call TRBD1 went unverified against the DNA. TRBV21-1 is recorded as a pseudogene. This CDR3 has 15 amino acids. This CDR3 is CASSRPPGSYYEQYF. The CDR3 DNA follows: TGTGCCAGCAGCCGCCCCCCCGGGTCGTACTACGAGCAGTACTTC.

This sequence joins TRBV5-5 and TRBJ2-1, with a possible D match to TRBD2 (5 bases). V was trimmed by 0 bases and J by 7 bases, leaving 17 bases between them. The CDR3 length is 16 residues. In germline, CDR1 is SGHKS, CDR2 YYEKEE (reference sequence). The CDR3 loop reads CASSLVSDVRANEQFF. CDR3 DNA sequence: TGTGCCAGCAGCTTGGTATCGGACGTGCGGGCGAATGAGCAGTTCTTC.

This clonotype was observed a single time. J is TRBJ2-4 and V is TRBV15; 7 bases align to TRBD1. The V gene's germline CDR1 is LNHNV and CDR2 YYDKDF (reference sequence). Losses at the gene ends were 0 bases for V and 10 bases for J; bases not matched to a gene: 9. The CDR3 length is 15 residues. Here the CDR3 DNA reads TGTGCCACCAGCAGAGATCGTGGACCCAGGGGGATTCAGTACTTC. This encodes CATSRDRGPRGIQYF. Full variable domain (rest looked up from reference TRBV15 and TRBJ2-4): DAMVIQNPRYQVTQFGKPVTLSCSQTLNHNVMYWYQQKSSQAPKLLFHYYDKDFNNEADTPDNFQSRRPNTSFCFLDIRSPGLGDTAMYLCATSRDRGPRGIQYFGAGTRLSVL.

This clonotype showed up just a few times. The gene calls are TRBV24-1 and TRBJ2-2, with TRBD2 identical over 9 bases. Germline lookup yields CDR1 KGHDR and CDR2 SFDVKD. The CDR3 consists of 20 residues. The junction had 19 bases not matched to a gene; V was cut back by 3 bases and J by 6 bases. The chain's CDR3 is CATSDLSPGLALLGPGELFF. CDR3 coding DNA: TGTGCCACCAGTGATCTTTCTCCGGGACTAGCCCTCTTGGGGCCCGGGGAGCTGTTTTTT.

This clonotype was counted a few times. The chain carries TRBV30 and TRBJ2-7, with 10 bases identical to TRBD1. J gave up 6 bases and V 5 bases, and 7 bases lay outside the gene matches. CDR3 length: 13 residues. Germline CDR1 and CDR2: GTSNPN and SVGIG (reference sequence). CDR3 sequence (DNA): TGTGCCTGGGCCGGGACAGGGGTAGGCGAGCAGTACTTC. This translates into CAWAGTGVGEQYF.

Of note for this clonotype: A much larger clone differs from this one at a single base, so this may be a read error. This rearrangement joins TRBV2 to TRBJ2-3; 12 bases fit TRBD2. V was clipped by 2 bases and J by 3 bases; unmatched bases: 0. The CDR3 has 15 amino acids. The germline gives CDR1 SNHLY, CDR2 FYNNEI. CDR3 sequence reads: CASSELAGGTDTQYF. CDR3 DNA sequence: TGTGCCAGCAGTGAACTAGCGGGGGGGACAGATACGCAGTATTTT.

This clonotype was observed a few times. The V call is TRBV3-1, the J call TRBJ2-1; 7 bases fit TRBD2. CDR3 length: 15 residues. The junction had 7 bases not matched to a gene; V was cut back by 4 bases and J by 4 bases. Germline CDR1 is LGHDT and CDR2 is YNNKEL (reference sequence). The CDR3 coding sequence is TGTGCCAGCAGCCCAACGGGACTATCGTACAATGAGCAGTTCTTC. This encodes CASSPTGLSYNEQFF.

As regards this clonotype: One end of the junction varies from germline; a read error may be responsible. The V gene is TRBV4-1, the J gene TRBJ2-5; D gene unclear. The CDR3 has 13 amino acids. Germline CDR1 MGHRA, CDR2 YSYEKL. The CDR3 sequence is CASSRNSQETQYF. The DNA for the CDR3 is TGTGCCAGCAGTCGTAACAGCCAAGAGACCCAGTACTTC.

The chain is built from TRBV5-6 and TRBJ1-3; D remains unclear. V was trimmed by 4 bases and J by 1 base, leaving 9 bases between them. The CDR3 spans 14 residues. The germline gives CDR1 SGHDT, CDR2 YYEEEE. CDR3 bases: TGTGCCAGCAGCCCTCGTTTGTCTGGAAACACCATATATTTT. As protein: CASSPRLSGNTIYF. Using reference TRBV5-6 and TRBJ1-3 for the parts outside the CDR3, the full variable domain is DAGVTQSPTHLIKTRGQQVTLRCSPKSGHDTVSWYQQALGQGPQFIFQYYEEEERQRGNFPDRFSGHQFPNYSSELNVNALLLGDSALYLCASSPRLSGNTIYFGEGSWLTVV.